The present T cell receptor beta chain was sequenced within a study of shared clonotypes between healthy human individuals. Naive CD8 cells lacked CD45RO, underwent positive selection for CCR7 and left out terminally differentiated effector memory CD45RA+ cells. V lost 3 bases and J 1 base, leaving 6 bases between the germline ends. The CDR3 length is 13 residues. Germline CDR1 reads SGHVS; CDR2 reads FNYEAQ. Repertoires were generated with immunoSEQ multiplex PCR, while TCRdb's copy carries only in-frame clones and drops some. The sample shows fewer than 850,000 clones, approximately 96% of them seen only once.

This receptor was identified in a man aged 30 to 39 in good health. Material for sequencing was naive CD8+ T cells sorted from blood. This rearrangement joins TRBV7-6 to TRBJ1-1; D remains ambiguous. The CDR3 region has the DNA TGTGCCAGCAGCTTCCTTACGAACACTGAAGCTTTCTTT. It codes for CASSFLTNTEAFF.